A single sample is the source of the 18 T cell receptor beta chains below, sequenced in a study of early T cells in non-severe SARS-CoV-2 infection. TCRdb processed the 5' RACE reads anew with MiXCR; each CDR3 protein has one entry. The data contain about 64,000 distinct CDR3 sequences, around 4.9% of them seen just once; the ten biggest clones take up approximately 5.4%. Sequencing was carried out using whole blood. Every receptor here comes from an adult who was a healthcare worker with PCR-confirmed SARS-CoV-2 infection or an uninfected control (not recorded which).

To note about this clonotype: It may be a read error: a sequence one base away is much more abundant. The chain couples TRBV19 to TRBJ2-2, with 9 bases identical to TRBD1. The V and J ends lost 9 bases and 7 bases, in that order; junction bases with no gene match: 12. Germline CDR1 is LNHDA and CDR2 is SQIVND (reference sequence). The CDR3 loop spans 15 amino acids. In DNA form, the CDR3 reads TGTGCCAGCTACTTCACTCGGGACAGGGTCGGGGAGCTGTTTTTT. Encoded protein: CASYFTRDRVGELFF.

This clonotype has a count of ten or more. The J gene is TRBJ2-3, the V gene TRBV20-1; D gene uncertain. The length of the CDR3 is 12 residues. Germline V gene sequence: CDR1 DFQATT, CDR2 SNEGSKA (reference sequence). Deletions cut 1 base from V and 2 bases from J, with 4 bases between. As DNA, the CDR3 is TGCAGTGCTAGAGCATCCACAGATACGCAGTATTTT. Protein sequence: CSARASTDTQYF.

At least ten counts were recorded for this clonotype. The chain couples TRBV2 to TRBJ2-1; the D gene is possibly TRBD1 (6 bases). Per the germline V gene, CDR1 is SNHLY and CDR2 is FYNNEI. V lost 6 bases and J 9 bases, leaving 12 bases between the germline ends. The CDR3 loop spans 12 amino acids. The DNA for the CDR3 is TGTGCCAGCAGACAGGGACGGGGTGAGCAGTTCTTC. Translation gives CASRQGRGEQFF.

This clonotype was observed many times. The J gene is TRBJ1-1, the V gene TRBV7-2, with D hard to call. Trimming took 4 bases from V and 4 from J, leaving 13 bases between them. CDR3 length: 14 residues. Germline-derived CDR1 and CDR2 are SGHTA and FQGNSA. Here the CDR3 reads CASSYYTDRTEAFF. The DNA for the CDR3 is TGTGCCAGCAGCTATTATACAGACCGCACTGAAGCTTTCTTT.

This clonotype has ten or more counts. This chain uses TRBV2 with TRBJ2-2, with D tentatively TRBD2 (5 bases). This CDR3 contains 13 residues. CDR1 SNHLY and CDR2 FYNNEI come from the germline V gene. V was cut by 3 bases and J by 7 bases, with 9 bases left in between. CDR3 sequence: CASSDPGVGELFF. The CDR3 region has the DNA TGTGCCAGCAGTGACCCCGGGGTCGGGGAGCTGTTTTTT.

This clonotype was found many times. The rearrangement links TRBV7-2 to TRBJ1-2, with 8 bases fitting TRBD1. V shed 0 bases, J shed 3 bases, and the junction held 6 bases outside the gene matches. This CDR3 comprises 16 residues. Germline V gene data show CDR1 as SGHTA and CDR2 as FQGNSA. The CDR3 coding sequence is TGTGCCAGCAGCTTAGCTTTGACAGGGGAGCACTATGGCTACACCTTC. Amino acid sequence: CASSLALTGEHYGYTF.

This clonotype appeared a few times. The chain is built from TRBV25-1 and TRBJ2-1, with D perhaps being TRBD1 or TRBD2 (6 bases each). The V gene's germline CDR1 is MGHDK and CDR2 SYGVNS. The V end lost 6 bases, the J end lost 7 bases, and 13 bases lay between the germline ends. This CDR3 is 13 amino acids long. Here the CDR3 reads CASSGGLRNEQFF. DNA for the CDR3: TGTGCCAGCAGCGGGGGCCTTCGGAATGAGCAGTTCTTC. Full variable domain (rest looked up from reference TRBV25-1 and TRBJ2-1): EADIYQTPRYLVIGTGKKITLECSQTMGHDKMYWYQQDPGMELHLIHYSYGVNSTEKGDLSSESTVSRIRTEHFPLTLESARPSHTSQYLCASSGGLRNEQFFGPGTRLTVL.

This clonotype was found many times. CDR3 sequence (DNA): TGTGCCAGTAGCAAGACGGGGGGCCGGGAGACCCAGTACTTC. Translated, it gives CASSKTGGRETQYF. The gene calls are TRBV19 and TRBJ2-5, with a weak D call TRBD2 (7 bases). The V gene's germline CDR1 is LNHDA and CDR2 SQIVND (reference sequence). The CDR3 runs 14 residues. Trimming took 6 bases from V and 5 from J, leaving 16 bases between them.

This clonotype was seen many times. The chain uses TRBV7-9 and TRBJ2-2; no clear D. The CDR3 covers 18 residues. Germline V lookup: CDR1 SEHNR, CDR2 FQNEAQ (reference sequence). V lost 6 bases and J 6 bases, leaving 26 bases between the germline ends. The CDR3 DNA follows: TGTGCCAGCAGTCCCCCCCTCTTGTCTAGTGTTGTTGCCGGGGAGCTGTTTTTT. This translates into CASSPPLLSSVVAGELFF.

Only a few counts were recorded for this clonotype. The chain uses TRBV12-3 or TRBV12-4 and TRBJ2-5; 7 bases agree with TRBD1. The trim removed 2 bases at V and 5 bases at J, leaving 8 bases unmatched. The length of the CDR3 is 15 residues. CDR3: CASSLFGTRGETQYF. Written as DNA, the CDR3 is TGTGCCAGCAGTTTATTCGGGACCAGGGGGGAGACCCAGTACTTC.

This clonotype was counted at least ten times. This CDR3 is CASSVGQGDTGELFF. CDR3 sequence (DNA): TGTGCCAGCAGCGTAGGTCAAGGAGACACCGGGGAGCTGTTTTTT. This chain joins TRBV9 and TRBJ2-2; D remains unclear. The germline gives CDR1 SGDLS, CDR2 YYNGEE. The CDR3 is 15 residues long. The ends were cut back, 0 bases at V and 3 bases at J, with 9 bases in the middle.

This clonotype showed up many times. V gene TRBV14 combines with J gene TRBJ1-6; unclear D gene. CDR1 is SGHDN, CDR2 FVKESK, per germline. Trimming took 1 base from V and 4 from J, leaving 5 bases between them. CDR3 length equals 14 residues. DNA of the CDR3: TGTGCCAGCAGCCAAGGGAATTATAATTCACCCCTCCACTTT. Its translation: CASSQGNYNSPLHF.

This clonotype has a count of ten or more. The V call is TRBV10-3, the J call TRBJ1-2; 7 bases agree with TRBD1. This CDR3 is built from 14 residues. Germline assignment: CDR1 ENHRY and CDR2 SYGVKD. Unmatched junction bases numbered 9, after V lost 5 bases and J lost 6 bases. The chain's CDR3 is CAISTDREVDGYTF. The CDR3 DNA follows: TGTGCCATCAGTACAGACAGGGAGGTGGATGGCTACACCTTC.

In this sample, this clonotype turned up many times. This chain connects TRBV29-1 to TRBJ2-3; D gene uncertain. Germline V gene lookup returns CDR1 SQVTM and CDR2 ANQGSEA. Trimming removed 8 bases from V and 5 bases from J, with 8 bases in between. The CDR3 loop spans 10 amino acids. The CDR3: CSLFLDTQYF. The CDR3 DNA is TGCAGCCTTTTCCTAGATACGCAGTATTTT.

V is TRBV7-3 and J is TRBJ1-1, with TRBD1 matching over 7 bases. There are 13 residues in the CDR3. The V gene end was trimmed by 2 bases and the J gene end by 6 bases; junction bases not matched to a gene: 3. The germline V gene has CDR1 SGHTA and CDR2 FQGTGA. In DNA, the CDR3 is TGTGCCAGCAGCTTACGACAGGGCGCTGAAGCTTTCTTT. Its protein product is CASSLRQGAEAFF.

This clonotype was detected many times. The chain is built from TRBV27 and TRBJ2-3, with 11 bases lining up with TRBD2. CDR3 length: 18 residues. V lost 0 bases, J lost 6 bases, and 11 bases stayed unmatched. CDR1 and CDR2 from the germline V gene are MNHEY and SMNVEV (reference sequence). CDR3 amino acids: CASSLSFTRLAGTDTQYF. In DNA, the CDR3 is TGTGCCAGCAGTTTATCGTTCACTAGACTAGCGGGAACGGATACGCAGTATTTT.

This clonotype appeared a few times. The genes are TRBV30 and TRBJ1-1; D not certain. Germline loops: CDR1 GTSNPN, CDR2 SVGIG (reference sequence). This CDR3 contains 13 residues. Trimming removed 2 bases at V and 4 bases at J, with 11 bases between. The CDR3 loop is CAWSRQAGTEAFF. CDR3 in DNA: TGTGCCTGGAGTAGGCAGGCTGGCACTGAAGCTTTCTTT.

Ten or more counts support this clonotype. The gene calls are TRBV7-9 and TRBJ1-2; D is possibly TRBD1 (5 bases). Looked up from germline, CDR1 is SEHNR and CDR2 is FQNEAQ (reference sequence). Trimming removed 6 bases at V and 14 bases at J, with 19 bases between. The CDR3 is 12 amino acids. CDR3 region: CASRKPGTPKTF. The CDR3 DNA reads as TGTGCCAGCAGAAAACCCGGGACCCCGAAGACCTTC.